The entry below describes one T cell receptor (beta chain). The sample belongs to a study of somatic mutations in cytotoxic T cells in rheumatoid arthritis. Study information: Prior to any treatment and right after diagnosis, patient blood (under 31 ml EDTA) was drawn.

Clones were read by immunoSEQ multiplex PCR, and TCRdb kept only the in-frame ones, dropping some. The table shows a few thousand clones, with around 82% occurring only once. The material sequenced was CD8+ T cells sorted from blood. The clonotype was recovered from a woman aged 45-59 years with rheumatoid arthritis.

In DNA, the CDR3 is TGTGCCAGTAGTATCCTCCCGGGACTAGCGGGAGAGGGCGACAATGAGCAGTTCTTC. Amino acids: CASSILPGLAGEGDNEQFF. The chain uses TRBV19 and TRBJ2-1, with 14 nucleotides matching TRBD2. With V trimmed by 3 bases and J by 5 bases, 12 bases remained unmatched. Germline V gene data show CDR1 as LNHDA and CDR2 as SQIVND (reference sequence). The CDR3 is 19 amino acids.